These 2 T cell receptor beta chains share one sample of origin, sequenced in a study of cytotoxic CD8 clonotypes in ibrutinib-treated CLL. TCRdb's table, derived via immunoSEQ multiplex PCR, lists solely in-frame clones and lacks some. Of 130,000 or so clones listed, 70% to 85% are singletons. This specimen was PBMCs, taken after 12 months of ibrutinib treatment. The receptors stem from a human donor with chronic lymphocytic leukemia.

In nucleotides, the CDR3 is TGCGCCAGCAGGTCTCCGCCAGGGATGGAGACCCAGTACTTC. Translating it yields CASRSPPGMETQYF. The rearrangement uses TRBV5-1 and TRBJ2-5; D is perhaps TRBD1 (5 bases). V lost 5 bases and J lost 5, with 16 bases in between. This CDR3 contains 14 residues. CDR1 is SGHRS and CDR2 is YFSETQ in the germline V gene.

The J gene is TRBJ2-3, the V gene TRBV7-3; 11 positions match TRBD2. CDR1 is SGHTA, CDR2 FQGTGA, per germline. The CDR3 has 16 amino acids. The V segment lost 5 bases and the J segment 6 bases; nucleotides outside the gene matches: 10. Here the CDR3 DNA reads TGTGCCAGCAGCGGCCTTAGCGGGAGGGCTGCGGATACGCAGTATTTT. Amino acids: CASSGLSGRAADTQYF.